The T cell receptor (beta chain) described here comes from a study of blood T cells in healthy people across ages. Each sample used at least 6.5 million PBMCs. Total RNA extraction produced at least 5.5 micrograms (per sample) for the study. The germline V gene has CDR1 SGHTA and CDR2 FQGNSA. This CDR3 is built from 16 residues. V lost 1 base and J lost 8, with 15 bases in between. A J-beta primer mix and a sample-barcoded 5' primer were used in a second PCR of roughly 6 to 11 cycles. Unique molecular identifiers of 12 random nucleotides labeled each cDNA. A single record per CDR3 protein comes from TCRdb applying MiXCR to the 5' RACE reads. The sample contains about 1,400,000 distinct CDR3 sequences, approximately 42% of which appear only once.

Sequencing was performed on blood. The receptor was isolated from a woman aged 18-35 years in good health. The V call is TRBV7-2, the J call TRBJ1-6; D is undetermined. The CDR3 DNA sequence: TGTGCCAGCAGCTTAGGCAGACTCGCAAGTTATTCACCCCTCCACTTT. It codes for CASSLGRLASYSPLHF. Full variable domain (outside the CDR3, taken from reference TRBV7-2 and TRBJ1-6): GAGVSQSPSNKVTEKGKDVELRCDPISGHTALYWYRQSLGQGLEFLIYFQGNSAPDKSGLPSDRFSAERTGGSVSTLTIQRTQQEDSAVYLCASSLGRLASYSPLHFGNGTRLTVT.